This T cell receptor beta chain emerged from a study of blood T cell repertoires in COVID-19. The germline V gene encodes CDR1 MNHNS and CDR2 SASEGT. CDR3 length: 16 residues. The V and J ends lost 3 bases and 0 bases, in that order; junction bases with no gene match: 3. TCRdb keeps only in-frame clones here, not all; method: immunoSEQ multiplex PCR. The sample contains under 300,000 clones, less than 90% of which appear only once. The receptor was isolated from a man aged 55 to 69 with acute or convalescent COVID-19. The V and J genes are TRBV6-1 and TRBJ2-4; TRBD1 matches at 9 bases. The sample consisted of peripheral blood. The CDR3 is CASSERQGVAKNIQYF. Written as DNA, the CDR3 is TGTGCCAGCAGTGAGAGACAGGGGGTAGCCAAAAACATTCAGTACTTC.